This TCR beta chain was observed in a study of blood T cell repertoires in COVID-19. Study-level background: The study drew acute and convalescent COVID-19 samples from the United States, Italy and Spain. The cDNA or gDNA used as material had been derived from T cells, B-cell-depleted T cells, or PBMCs.

As handled by the study authors: How many nucleated cells were present was estimated from reference gene primer amplification. TCRdb's table, derived via immunoSEQ multiplex PCR, lists solely in-frame clones and lacks some. V and J calls and clone size are copied from that table; D and trimming were computed from the DNA. Counted here are some 100,000 clones, around 85% occurring once; the ten biggest clones make up 1.5% to 2%. CDR1 and CDR2 from the germline V gene are SGHRS and YFSETQ. The CDR3 is 14 amino acids. The junction had 10 bases not matched to a gene; V was cut back by 4 bases and J by 9 bases.

Sequencing was performed on peripheral blood. The receptor's source is a woman aged 70-85 years with active or convalescent COVID-19. The chain joins TRBV5-1 to TRBJ2-4; 7 bases align to TRBD1. DNA of the CDR3: TGCGCCAGCAGCCCGGACAGGTTTCTTGGCATTCAGTACTTC. The encoded protein is CASSPDRFLGIQYF.